The 20 T cell receptor beta chains presented below share a single source sample, sequenced in a study of blood T cell repertoires in COVID-19. TCRdb's copy holds only in-frame clones and misses some; the assay was immunoSEQ multiplex PCR. The table records fewer than 85,000 clones, under 80% of them present only once. The material sequenced was peripheral blood. The receptors were gathered from a human donor with acute or convalescent COVID-19. The donor label of this sample is uncertain.

This rearrangement joins TRBV10-3 to TRBJ2-5; 8 bases fit TRBD2. V trimming: 2 bases; J trimming: 1 base; junction bases outside the gene matches: 6. From germline, CDR1 is ENHRY and CDR2 SYGVKD. The CDR3 covers 16 residues. CDR3 region: CAISEGSGNGQETQYF. DNA of the CDR3: TGTGCCATCAGTGAGGGTAGCGGGAATGGCCAAGAGACCCAGTACTTC.

This chain joins TRBV6-5 and TRBJ2-3, with TRBD2 as a possible D gene (6 bases). Germline-derived CDR1 and CDR2 are MNHEY and SVGAGI. The CDR3 is 15 amino acids. The germline V and J ends were trimmed by 0 bases and 5 bases, with 12 bases remaining between them. This CDR3 is CASSYSGGRGDTQYF. CDR3 nucleotides: TGTGCCAGCAGTTACTCGGGGGGAAGGGGAGATACGCAGTATTTT.

The rearrangement links TRBV23-1 to TRBJ2-5, with D perhaps TRBD1 (5 bases). TRBV23-1 is labeled an ORF, and its function is uncertain. The CDR3 spans 12 residues. V was clipped by 6 bases and J by 0 bases, with 5 bases between them. In DNA, the CDR3 is TGCGCCAGCAGACAGGACCAAGAGACCCAGTACTTC. Translated: CASRQDQETQYF.

J is TRBJ1-2 and V is TRBV28; D gene unclear. V was cut by 5 bases and J by 5 bases, with 15 bases left in between. Germline V gene lookup returns CDR1 MDHEN and CDR2 SYDVKM. The CDR3 covers 14 residues. In DNA form, the CDR3 reads TGTGCCAGCAGTAAGGAGCCGCCATGGTATGGCTACACCTTC. It yields the protein CASSKEPPWYGYTF.

The chain joins TRBV4-2 to TRBJ1-6; 8 bases align to TRBD1. With V trimmed by 0 bases and J by 10 bases, 5 bases remained unmatched. CDR3 length equals 15 residues. Germline assignment: CDR1 LGHNA and CDR2 YNFKEQ. CDR3 loop: CASSQDGQGDSPLHF. The DNA of the CDR3 is TGTGCCAGCAGCCAAGACGGACAGGGAGACTCACCCCTCCACTTT.

This clone was observed a few times. The CDR3 is CASSPGLATDTQYF. As DNA, the CDR3 is TGTGCCAGCAGCCCGGGACTCGCCACAGATACGCAGTATTTT. V usage is TRBV7-9 and J usage is TRBJ2-3, with TRBD2 as a possible D gene (6 bases). The germline V and J ends were trimmed by 5 bases and 2 bases, with 11 bases remaining between them. The CDR3 is 14 amino acids. In germline, CDR1 is SEHNR, CDR2 FQNEAQ (reference sequence).

Only one count was recorded for this clone. This chain links TRBV7-9 with TRBJ2-7, with TRBD1 as a possible D gene (6 bases). Germline CDR1 is SEHNR and CDR2 is FQNEAQ (reference sequence). V gave up 3 bases and J gave up 2 bases, with 14 bases separating them. This CDR3 has 15 residues. DNA for the CDR3: TGTGCCAGCAGCTTCTCCGGGACACAAGCCTACGAGCAGTACTTC. Translated, it gives CASSFSGTQAYEQYF.

The chain couples TRBV7-9 to TRBJ1-5, with D unresolved. V dropped 5 bases and J dropped 4 bases, with 12 bases sitting between them. The CDR3 consists of 14 residues. Germline CDR1 is SEHNR and CDR2 is FQNEAQ (reference sequence). CDR3 bases: TGTGCCAGCAGCCACGAACAGAAAAATCAGCCCCAGCATTTT. Translating gives CASSHEQKNQPQHF.

The chain joins TRBV19 to TRBJ1-1, with D tentatively TRBD1 (5 bases). The CDR3 is 16 residues long. V lost 3 bases to trimming and J lost 1 base, with 15 bases between them. Germline V gene lookup returns CDR1 LNHDA and CDR2 SQIVND (reference sequence). The CDR3 region is CASSMGGMVENTEAFF. CDR3 bases: TGTGCCAGTAGTATGGGGGGAATGGTCGAGAACACTGAAGCTTTCTTT. The complete variable domain, with remaining parts taken from reference TRBV19 and TRBJ1-1, reads DGGITQSPKYLFRKEGQNVTLSCEQNLNHDAMYWYRQDPGQGLRLIYYSQIVNDFQKGDIAEGYSVSREKKESFPLTVTSAQKNPTAFYLCASSMGGMVENTEAFFGQGTRLTVV.

V usage is TRBV5-6 and J usage is TRBJ1-6, with D unresolved. V was pared by 2 bases and J by 0 bases, with 6 bases between. This CDR3 region has 15 residues. CDR1 SGHDT and CDR2 YYEEEE come from the germline V gene. The CDR3: CASSFSSSYNSPLHF. CDR3 nucleotides: TGTGCCAGCAGCTTTTCCAGCTCCTATAATTCACCCCTCCACTTT.

V and J are TRBV18 and TRBJ1-2; 9 nucleotides match TRBD1. Germline V gene sequence: CDR1 KGHSH, CDR2 LQKENI. The CDR3 is 13 residues long. Trimming removed 6 bases from V and 7 bases from J; junction bases left unmatched: 6. The CDR3 region has the DNA TGTGCCAGCTCTCAACAGGGGGCGTCTGGCTACACCTTC. Translated: CASSQQGASGYTF. Full variable domain (rest looked up from reference TRBV18 and TRBJ1-2): NAGVMQNPRHLVRRRGQEARLRCSPMKGHSHVYWYRQLPEEGLKFMVYLQKENIIDESGMPKERFSAEFPKEGPSILRIQQVVRGDSAAYFCASSQQGASGYTFGSGTRLTVV.

The genes are TRBV6-5 and TRBJ1-2; maybe TRBD1 (6 bases). The V end lost 6 bases, the J end lost 9 bases, and 17 bases lay between the germline ends. Germline CDR1 is MNHEY and CDR2 is SVGAGI. The CDR3 contains 13 residues. CDR3 sequence reads: CASRFTGSGSYTF. The CDR3 DNA reads TGTGCCAGCAGATTTACAGGGTCGGGGAGCTACACCTTC.

V usage is TRBV7-8 and J usage is TRBJ1-6, with TRBD1 matching over 7 bases. V gave up 4 bases and J gave up 9 bases; unmatched junction bases: 9. Per germline, CDR1 SGHVS and CDR2 FQNEAQ. This CDR3 has 15 residues. CDR3 coding DNA: TGTGCCAGCAGCTATGAAGGGGGCACCGGTTCACCCCTCCACTTT. Its translation: CASSYEGGTGSPLHF.

V is TRBV18 and J is TRBJ2-1; D gene ambiguous. Germline values: CDR1 KGHSH, CDR2 LQKENI. CDR3 length equals 13 residues. V was clipped by 3 bases and J by 8 bases, with 11 bases between them. The CDR3 coding sequence is TGTGCCAGCTCACCCATCCGGGTTGATGAGCAGTTCTTC. Residues: CASSPIRVDEQFF.

The V gene is TRBV5-1, the J gene TRBJ1-2; TRBD1 matches 7 bases. The trim removed 4 bases at V and 7 bases at J, leaving 13 bases unmatched. Germline loops: CDR1 SGHRS, CDR2 YFSETQ. This CDR3 has 15 amino acids. This CDR3 is CASSQMGQIIGGYTF. CDR3 in DNA: TGCGCCAGCAGCCAAATGGGACAGATCATTGGTGGCTACACCTTC.

The chain joins TRBV11-2 to TRBJ2-7; D is possibly TRBD1 (5 bases). From germline, CDR1 is SGHAT and CDR2 FQNNGV. CDR3 length: 12 residues. V was trimmed by 5 bases and J by 5 bases, leaving 10 bases between them. The DNA of the CDR3 is TGTGCCAGCAGCCAAAGGGGAAACGAGCAGTACTTC. Translating it yields CASSQRGNEQYF.

J is TRBJ2-5 and V is TRBV10-3, with D perhaps TRBD2 (7 bases). Germline V gene lookup returns CDR1 ENHRY and CDR2 SYGVKD. V lost 3 bases, J lost 5 bases, and 13 bases lay in between. The CDR3 length is 14 residues. The CDR3 region has the DNA TGTGCCATCAGTGACCGAGGGGGGGTGGAGACCCAGTACTTC. Its protein product is CAISDRGGVETQYF.

The chain carries TRBV24-1 and TRBJ2-2; D ambiguous. Trimming took 3 bases from V and 6 from J, leaving 13 bases between them. Germline values: CDR1 KGHDR, CDR2 SFDVKD. The CDR3 covers 15 residues. The CDR3 reads CATSDQVASPGELFF. CDR3 bases: TGTGCCACCAGTGATCAAGTGGCTAGTCCCGGGGAGCTGTTTTTT.

The chain joins TRBV4-2 to TRBJ1-1; D ambiguous. The V and J ends lost 0 bases and 11 bases respectively, with 7 bases between them. Germline lookup yields CDR1 LGHNA and CDR2 YNFKEQ. The CDR3 sequence is 11 residues long. In DNA form, the CDR3 reads TGTGCCAGCAGCCAAGAGAGGGTTGCTTTCTTT. Protein: CASSQERVAFF.

The CDR3 reads CAWSPTGFQETQYF. The CDR3 DNA sequence: TGTGCCTGGAGCCCCACAGGGTTTCAAGAGACCCAGTACTTC. The genes are TRBV30 and TRBJ2-5, with D perhaps TRBD1 (6 bases). This CDR3 spans 14 amino acids. Trimming pared 3 bases from V and 2 bases from J, leaving 13 bases between. Germline values: CDR1 GTSNPN, CDR2 SVGIG (reference sequence).